The 20 T cell receptor beta chains below were found in one sample sequenced in a study of tumor-infiltrating lymphocytes in primary liver carcinoma. RNA isolated from unsorted whole blood supplied the blood RNA, with germline DNA also extracted. Starting material of about 450 ng total RNA yielded TCR beta cDNA via a constant-region primer. Three nested multiplex PCR rounds of slightly modified ARM-PCR generated TCR beta libraries. Amplification in the first two PCR rounds was performed using TRBV1-TRBV30 forward primers and a C-beta reverse primer for approximately 10 cycles each. TCRdb reprocessed the multiplex PCR reads via MiXCR and lists one record per CDR3 protein. The top ten clones hold 17% of a sample with hundreds of thousands of distinct CDR3 sequences, approximately 58% of them seen once. Sequenced: peripheral blood. The receptors shown here come from a woman in her 30s with primary liver carcinoma and hepatitis B virus infection.

This clonotype was observed at least ten times. One junction end disagrees with the germline gene, perhaps due to a read error. The chain links TRBV29-1 to TRBJ2-5; D is undetermined. Germline CDR1 and CDR2: SQVTM and ANQGSEA. CDR3 length equals 12 residues. The CDR3 DNA is TGCAGCGTTAAAGAAGGTCTGGAGACCCAGTACTTC. It translates to CSVKEGLETQYF.

This clonotype was counted at least ten times. This chain connects TRBV6-2 or TRBV6-3 to TRBJ1-1, with 7 bases that match TRBD1. The CDR3 runs to 14 residues. The junction had 8 bases not matched to a gene; V was cut back by 7 bases and J by 3 bases. Germline assignment: CDR1 MNHEY and CDR2 SVGEGT. This CDR3 is CASKNRGPDTEAFF. The CDR3 coding sequence is TGTGCCAGCAAGAACAGGGGTCCGGACACTGAAGCTTTCTTT.

This chain links TRBV12-3 or TRBV12-4 with TRBJ1-1; D is undetermined. CDR3 size: 11 residues. V was clipped by 4 bases and J by 5 bases, with 5 bases between them. Here the CDR3 reads CASSSGTEAFF. CDR3 sequence (DNA): TGTGCCAGCAGTTCGGGGACTGAAGCTTTCTTT.

The chain carries TRBV6-2 or TRBV6-3 and TRBJ2-4; D possibly uses TRBD1 or TRBD2 (5 bases each). The germline V and J ends were trimmed by 2 bases and 9 bases, with 23 bases remaining between them. This CDR3 has 17 residues. CDR1 MNHEY and CDR2 SVGEGT come from the germline V gene. CDR3 bases: TGTGCCAGCAGTTACGCGTCTGTGAGGGGCGCTCAAAGCATTCAGTACTTC. Amino acid sequence: CASSYASVRGAQSIQYF.

Concerning this clonotype itself: A read error is possible here, since a much larger clone lies one base away. CDR3 bases: TGTGCCAGCAGTCACAAAGGGGGCCAGCCCCAGCATTTT. Encoded protein: CASSHKGGQPQHF. The rearrangement links TRBV6-5 to TRBJ1-5, with 7 positions matching TRBD1. Germline V gene lookup returns CDR1 MNHEY and CDR2 SVGAGI. With 5 bases clipped from V and 7 bases from J, the junction kept 5 bases outside the gene matches. The CDR3 contains 13 residues.

The V gene is TRBV14, the J gene TRBJ1-1; 8 positions match TRBD1. Trimming cost V 2 bases and J 7 bases; bases outside gene matches: 9. Per germline, CDR1 SGHDN and CDR2 FVKESK. The CDR3 has 15 amino acids. The CDR3 is CASSQLGQAKDEAFF. The CDR3 DNA follows: TGTGCCAGCAGCCAACTGGGACAGGCCAAAGATGAAGCTTTCTTT.

The V gene is TRBV5-1, the J gene TRBJ2-1; D may be TRBD2 (6 bases). The CDR3 spans 13 residues. V lost 0 bases, J lost 8 bases, and 9 bases lay in between. The germline V gene has CDR1 SGHRS and CDR2 YFSETQ. The CDR3 DNA follows: TGCGCCAGCAGCTTGGTCCTAGCGCATGAGCAGTTCTTC. This gives the protein CASSLVLAHEQFF.

There are a few counts of this clonotype. V is TRBV5-4 and J is TRBJ1-2; 7 nucleotides line up with TRBD1. The CDR3 length is 11 residues. Germline V gene lookup returns CDR1 SGHNT and CDR2 YYREEE (reference sequence). The junction had 3 bases not matched to a gene; V was cut back by 4 bases and J by 9 bases. This chain's CDR3 is CASSQGQSYTF. The CDR3 coding sequence is TGTGCCAGCAGCCAGGGACAGAGCTACACCTTC. Full variable domain (remainder filled in from reference TRBV5-4 and TRBJ1-2): ETGVTQSPTHLIKTRGQQVTLRCSSQSGHNTVSWYQQALGQGPQFIFQYYREEENGRGNFPPRFSGLQFPNYSSELNVNALELDDSALYLCASSQGQSYTFGSGTRLTVV.

This chain links TRBV7-9 with TRBJ1-4; possibly TRBD1 for D (5 bases). Trimming pared 3 bases from V and 3 bases from J, leaving 8 bases between. The germline gives CDR1 SEHNR, CDR2 FQNEAQ (reference sequence). This CDR3 comprises 14 residues. The CDR3 nucleotides read TGTGCCAGCAGCTTCGGAGGGGCTAATGAAAAACTGTTTTTT. Residues: CASSFGGANEKLFF. The variable domain in full, with the rest retrieved from reference TRBV7-9 and TRBJ1-4, is DTGVSQNPRHKITKRGQNVTFRCDPISEHNRLYWYRQTLGQGPEFLTYFQNEAQLEKSRLLSDRFSAERPKGSFSTLEIQRTEQGDSAMYLCASSFGGANEKLFFGSGTQLSVL.

This clonotype was detected ten times or more. The V gene is TRBV11-2, the J gene TRBJ2-2; perhaps TRBD1 as D (6 bases). Trimming took off 1 base at V and 3 bases at J, with 18 bases between the two ends. Germline lookup yields CDR1 SGHAT and CDR2 FQNNGV. CDR3 size: 18 residues. As DNA, the CDR3 is TGTGCCAGCAGCTTAGTAGGGGGTCGAGTTATCTACACCGGGGAGCTGTTTTTT. Amino acids: CASSLVGGRVIYTGELFF.

The chain carries TRBV10-3 and TRBJ2-7, with D perhaps matching TRBD1 (6 bases). The CDR3 is 14 residues long. V shed 0 bases and J shed 4 bases, with 10 bases lying between them. Germline V gives CDR1 ENHRY, CDR2 SYGVKD. CDR3 DNA: TGTGCCATCAGTGAGTCGGGACATGGGTACGAGCAGTACTTC. This translates into CAISESGHGYEQYF.

This clonotype was detected a few times. This chain joins TRBV25-1 and TRBJ2-3; D is uncertain. The CDR3 consists of 16 residues. Germline V lookup: CDR1 MGHDK, CDR2 SYGVNS. The ends were cut back, 0 bases at V and 6 bases at J, with 16 bases in the middle. This chain's CDR3 is CASSEYGPLHMDTQYF. The CDR3, as DNA: TGTGCCAGCAGTGAATATGGACCCCTTCACATGGATACGCAGTATTTT.

Worth noting for this clonotype: A much bigger clone sits one base away, suggesting this may be a read error. The chain is built from TRBV6-5 and TRBJ1-5; D might be TRBD1 (6 bases). Germline CDR1 is MNHEY and CDR2 is SVGAGI. V dropped 5 bases and J dropped 7 bases, with 18 bases sitting between them. There are 15 residues in the CDR3. This CDR3 reads CASSPGRGRGQPQHF. The CDR3, as DNA: TGTGCCAGCAGTCCTGGCAGGGGCAGAGGCCAGCCCCAGCATTTT.

This clonotype was detected many times. The chain carries TRBV6-5 and TRBJ1-6, with a tentative D call TRBD1 (5 bases). The V end was cut by 6 bases, the J end by 8 bases, with 11 bases between. The CDR3 is made up of 13 amino acids. CDR1 and CDR2 from the germline V gene are MNHEY and SVGAGI. Here the CDR3 DNA reads TGTGCCAGCAGAAGAGGGGAGCATTCACCCCTCCACTTT. This codes for CASRRGEHSPLHF.

At least ten counts were recorded for this clonotype. CDR3 amino acids: CASSPRWGLGNEQFF. In DNA form, the CDR3 reads TGTGCCAGCAGCCCCCGGTGGGGTTTGGGCAATGAGCAGTTCTTC. This chain uses TRBV11-1 with TRBJ2-1; D remains unclear. Trimming removed 5 bases from V and 6 bases from J, with 17 bases in between. Germline V gene sequence: CDR1 SGHAT, CDR2 FQDESV (reference sequence). The length of the CDR3 is 15 residues.

Regarding this clonotype: Possible read error: a much larger clone is one base away. The rearrangement links TRBV12-3 or TRBV12-4 to TRBJ1-2; D remains unclear. The CDR3 extends over 12 amino acids. V was shortened by 7 bases and J by 5 bases, with 11 bases between the two germline ends. The DNA for the CDR3 is TGTGCCAGCACCTCCCGGGCTTATGGCTACACCTTC. Translated, it gives CASTSRAYGYTF.

The gene calls are TRBV28 and TRBJ2-5; no clear D gene. The V gene lost 8 bases and the J gene lost 7 bases, with 8 bases spanning the gap. The germline V gene encodes CDR1 MDHEN and CDR2 SYDVKM. The CDR3 is 10 residues long. DNA for the CDR3: TGTGCCAGCGGAATTGGGACCCAGTACTTC. This codes for CASGIGTQYF.

Comment on this clonotype: The conserved final phenylalanine or tryptophan is absent from the CDR3, which likely points to a read error. This rearrangement joins TRBV29-1 to TRBJ2-5; weak D call: TRBD2 (6 bases). The CDR3 covers 13 residues. The germline V gene encodes CDR1 SQVTM and CDR2 ANQGSEA. Between the trimmed V and J ends, which lost 8 bases and 9 bases, there was a span of 22 bases. DNA for the CDR3: TGCAGCCCCGTAACGGGAGACCCGGAGGCCCAGTACTTA. Its protein is CSPVTGDPEAQYL.

The chain couples TRBV7-9 to TRBJ1-1; D ambiguous. The CDR3 consists of 12 residues. Germline V gene lookup returns CDR1 SEHNR and CDR2 FQNEAQ (reference sequence). Trimming removed 2 bases from V and 8 bases from J, with 9 bases in between. CDR3 sequence reads: CASSLMRVEAFF. DNA for the CDR3: TGTGCCAGCAGCTTAATGAGGGTGGAAGCTTTCTTT.

This rearrangement joins TRBV4-2 to TRBJ1-3, with D perhaps TRBD1 (6 bases). Trimming cost V 3 bases and J 4 bases, with 16 bases left between them. The CDR3 length is 16 residues. In germline, CDR1 is LGHNA, CDR2 YNFKEQ. In nucleotides, the CDR3 is TGTGCCAGCAGCCATGGAGCCGGGACACTCGGAAACACCATATATTTT. The encoded protein is CASSHGAGTLGNTIYF.